These 22 T cell receptor beta chains share one sample of origin, sequenced in a study of blood T cell repertoires in COVID-19. Assay: immunoSEQ multiplex PCR; the TCRdb copy retains only in-frame clones and omits some. The sample holds 95,000 to 100,000 clones, 80% to 90% seen once. The sequencing input was peripheral blood. The receptor source for this set is a woman between 25 and 40 years old with acute or convalescent COVID-19.

J is TRBJ1-6 and V is TRBV2, with TRBD1 matching over 12 bases. The trim removed 9 bases at V and 10 bases at J, leaving 13 bases unmatched. CDR3 length: 16 amino acids. Germline assignment: CDR1 SNHLY and CDR2 FYNNEI. The chain's CDR3 is CASRDRGPLAGSPLHF. Here the CDR3 DNA reads TGTGCCAGTAGGGACAGGGGGCCTCTAGCGGGGTCACCCCTCCACTTT.

The J gene is TRBJ1-2, the V gene TRBV30, with TRBD1 as a possible D gene (5 bases). This CDR3 has 15 amino acids. Germline V lookup: CDR1 GTSNPN, CDR2 SVGIG (reference sequence). V lost 1 base and J lost 3, with 15 bases in between. The CDR3 spells CAWSGRIGVDYGYTF. The CDR3 DNA reads TGTGCCTGGAGTGGGAGAATAGGGGTTGACTATGGCTACACCTTC.

The chain employs TRBV19 and TRBJ1-5, with 8 bases lining up with TRBD1. CDR3 size: 15 residues. Per germline, CDR1 LNHDA and CDR2 SQIVND (reference sequence). Losses at the gene ends were 4 bases for V and 3 bases for J; bases not matched to a gene: 5. CDR3 in amino acids: CASSNRDRPNQPQHF. The DNA for the CDR3 is TGTGCCAGTAGTAACCGGGACAGGCCCAATCAGCCCCAGCATTTT.

This chain uses TRBV30 with TRBJ1-2; 7 nucleotides agree with TRBD1. CDR3 length: 13 residues. Germline V gene data show CDR1 as GTSNPN and CDR2 as SVGIG (reference sequence). The CDR3 reads CASFQGGVYGYTF. The CDR3 bases are TGTGCTTCCTTCCAAGGGGGCGTCTATGGCTACACCTTC.

The rearrangement links TRBV3-1 (or the pseudogene TRBV3-2) to TRBJ1-3; a weak D match, TRBD1 (5 bases). This CDR3 is built from 16 residues. Germline loops: CDR1 LGHDT, CDR2 YNNKEL (reference sequence). V lost 0 bases and J 2 bases, leaving 11 bases between the germline ends. DNA for the CDR3: TGTGCCAGCAGCCAAGACGCCCAGGGCGCTGGAAACACCATATATTTT. This translates into CASSQDAQGAGNTIYF.

The genes are TRBV7-3 and TRBJ2-2, with D perhaps TRBD1 (6 bases). Trimming cost V 3 bases and J 4 bases, with 15 bases left between them. Germline CDR1 is SGHTA and CDR2 is FQGTGA. The CDR3 has 16 amino acids. Here the CDR3 DNA reads TGTGCCAGCAGCTTGGGCGCACAGGGCCCCACCGGGGAGCTGTTTTTT. It specifies CASSLGAQGPTGELFF.

The chain has TRBV29-1 and TRBJ1-1; the D is unclear. The V gene's germline CDR1 is SQVTM and CDR2 ANQGSEA. The CDR3 runs to 11 residues. V dropped 7 bases and J dropped 7 bases, with 13 bases sitting between them. CDR3 nucleotides: TGCAGCGCTCTGGAGACCGGTGAAGCTTTCTTT. This gives the protein CSALETGEAFF.

This clone was detected only once. The V call is TRBV3-1 (or the pseudogene TRBV3-2), the J call TRBJ2-7; the match to TRBD2 covers 12 bases. J gave up 3 bases and V 4 bases, and 4 bases lay outside the gene matches. This CDR3 region has 15 residues. From germline, CDR1 is LGHDT and CDR2 YNNKEL (reference sequence). The CDR3 loop is CASSRTGLAGYEQYF. The CDR3 nucleotides are TGTGCCAGCAGCCGAACGGGACTAGCGGGCTACGAGCAGTACTTC.

This chain joins TRBV24-1 and TRBJ1-1; 9 bases map to TRBD1. The CDR3 has 15 amino acids. V lost 5 bases and J lost 0; bases outside the gene matches: 3. Germline V CDR1 and CDR2: KGHDR, SFDVKD. This chain's CDR3 is CATSVGQGMNTEAFF. DNA for the CDR3: TGTGCCACCAGTGTAGGACAGGGGATGAACACTGAAGCTTTCTTT.

Concerning this clone: The junction differs from germline at one of its ends, possibly a read error. The chain joins TRBV15 to TRBJ2-7, with a tentative D call TRBD1 (6 bases). The CDR3 totals 15 residues. The germline CDR1 and CDR2 sequences are LNHNV and YYDKDF (reference sequence). CDR3 nucleotides: TGTGCCACCAGCAGAGAAGCAGGGGTTTCCTCCGAGCAGTACTTC. Translated: CATSREAGVSSEQYF.

V gene TRBV20-1 combines with J gene TRBJ1-1; D ambiguous. The V and J ends lost 7 bases and 4 bases respectively, with 10 bases between them. CDR3 length: 11 residues. Germline CDR1 reads DFQATT; CDR2 reads SNEGSKA (reference sequence). The CDR3 coding sequence is TGCAGTGGTGGCAGAACCACTGAAGCTTTCTTT. Protein: CSGGRTTEAFF.

This rearrangement joins TRBV19 to TRBJ2-7, with 8 bases lining up with TRBD1. CDR1 is LNHDA and CDR2 is SQIVND in the germline V gene (reference sequence). The V gene end was trimmed by 9 bases and the J gene end by 4 bases; junction bases not matched to a gene: 11. The length of the CDR3 is 14 residues. CDR3 sequence reads: CASASGGAVYEQYF. The CDR3 DNA is TGTGCCAGCGCCTCAGGGGGCGCGGTTTACGAGCAGTACTTC.

The chain uses TRBV18 and TRBJ2-1; D perhaps matches TRBD2 (6 bases). This CDR3 region has 14 residues. In germline, CDR1 is KGHSH, CDR2 LQKENI. V was shortened by 3 bases and J by 8 bases, with 14 bases between the two germline ends. The CDR3 region is CASSPSSSEDEQFF. CDR3 coding DNA: TGTGCCAGCTCACCGTCATCTAGCGAGGATGAGCAGTTCTTC.

The chain has TRBV27 and TRBJ2-3; no clear D. Germline loops: CDR1 MNHEY, CDR2 SMNVEV (reference sequence). V was shortened by 8 bases and J by 10 bases, with 13 bases between the two germline ends. CDR3 length equals 11 residues. The CDR3 reads CASGSIRAQYF. For the CDR3, the DNA is TGTGCCAGCGGAAGCATCCGGGCGCAGTATTTT.

The chain joins TRBV18 to TRBJ1-1, with D unresolved. Trimming shortened V by 8 bases and J by 1 base, and 8 bases separated the two germline ends. Germline lookup yields CDR1 KGHSH and CDR2 LQKENI. The CDR3 covers 12 residues. CDR3 DNA: TGTGCCAGCAACACAAGGAACACTGAAGCTTTCTTT. Encoded protein: CASNTRNTEAFF.

The chain couples TRBV11-1 to TRBJ2-3; possible D gene TRBD2, 7 bases. Germline-derived CDR1 and CDR2 are SGHAT and FQDESV (reference sequence). The CDR3 loop spans 16 amino acids. V gave up 5 bases and J gave up 4 bases, with 19 bases separating them. CDR3 region: CASSTLGGANADTQYF. The CDR3 DNA is TGTGCCAGCAGCACGCTTGGGGGGGCGAACGCAGATACGCAGTATTTT. The complete variable domain, with remaining parts taken from reference TRBV11-1 and TRBJ2-3, reads EAEVAQSPRYKITEKSQAVAFWCDPISGHATLYWYRQILGQGPELLVQFQDESVVDDSQLPKDRFSAERLKGVDSTLKIQPAELGDSAMYLCASSTLGGANADTQYFGPGTRLTVL.

The genes are TRBV6-2 or TRBV6-3 and TRBJ2-7; 7 bases line up with TRBD2. The CDR3 sequence is 14 residues long. After removal of 3 bases from V and 2 bases from J, the junction contained 4 bases not matched to a gene. Germline CDR1 MNHEY, CDR2 SVGEGT. The CDR3 sequence: CASSYGGGTYEQYF. The CDR3 DNA is TGTGCCAGCAGTTATGGGGGGGGGACCTACGAGCAGTACTTC.

The J gene is TRBJ2-5, the V gene TRBV20-1, with TRBD2 matching over 8 bases. Looked up from germline, CDR1 is DFQATT and CDR2 is SNEGSKA (reference sequence). The CDR3 contains 10 residues. The junction had 3 bases not matched to a gene; V was cut back by 4 bases and J by 11 bases. This CDR3 reads CSATGGAQYF. CDR3 bases: TGCAGTGCTACGGGGGGGGCTCAGTACTTC.

The chain has TRBV5-1 and TRBJ2-1, with D perhaps matching TRBD2 (7 bases). This CDR3 comprises 16 residues. Germline V gene lookup returns CDR1 SGHRS and CDR2 YFSETQ. Trimming removed 4 bases from V and 8 bases from J, with 22 bases in between. CDR3 coding DNA: TGCGCCAGCAGCCCCGCCGAAGGGGGGGCGGGGGATGAGCAGTTCTTC. This gives the protein CASSPAEGGAGDEQFF.

This clone was detected only once. The CDR3 DNA is TGTGCCAGCAGCGCCGCGAAAAAAAATAACACCGGGGAGCTGTTTTTT. Translation: CASSAAKKNNTGELFF. The rearrangement joins TRBV21-1 to TRBJ2-2; TRBD2 is the table's D call and was not checked against the DNA. TRBV21-1 is a recognized pseudogene. The CDR3 has 16 residues.

This clone was seen a few times. Here the CDR3 DNA reads TGTGCCAGTAGTGGAATAAGGGCAGAGGGAACTGAAGCTTTCTTT. Protein product: CASSGIRAEGTEAFF. V gene TRBV19 combines with J gene TRBJ1-1; D unclear. Germline values: CDR1 LNHDA, CDR2 SQIVND (reference sequence). CDR3 length equals 15 residues. Trimming shortened V by 5 bases and J by 5 bases, and 18 bases separated the two germline ends. The entire variable domain, with the rest obtained from reference TRBV19 and TRBJ1-1, is as follows: DGGITQSPKYLFRKEGQNVTLSCEQNLNHDAMYWYRQDPGQGLRLIYYSQIVNDFQKGDIAEGYSVSREKKESFPLTVTSAQKNPTAFYLCASSGIRAEGTEAFFGQGTRLTVV.

This clone was found a few times. The rearrangement uses TRBV30 and TRBJ2-4; 8 bases line up with TRBD2. V shed 3 bases, J shed 9 bases, and the junction held 7 bases outside the gene matches. The CDR3 is made up of 13 amino acids. Per germline, CDR1 GTSNPN and CDR2 SVGIG (reference sequence). The CDR3 sequence is CAWRAGGAVIQYF. The CDR3 DNA reads TGTGCCTGGAGGGCCGGGGGGGCCGTCATTCAGTACTTC.